The source of this T cell receptor (beta chain) is a study of Ad26.COV2.S vaccination and SARS-CoV-2 variants. The data were produced by immunoSEQ multiplex PCR, yet TCRdb's version contains in-frame clones alone and is incomplete. The top ten clones hold around 11% of a sample with more than 300,000 clones, 86% of them seen once. The germline V gene encodes CDR1 LNHDA and CDR2 SQIVND (reference sequence). J was trimmed by 3 bases and V by 4 bases; bases with no gene match: 3. The CDR3 is 14 amino acids. Treatment defined: around 19 received Ad26.COV2.S at low or high dose, single or two shots; several received placebo; per-sample allocation not given. The study sampled participants on day 63 after the first vaccine or placebo injection. In the vaccine, an Ad26 vector expressed the SARS-CoV-2 spike of the Wuhan strain.

This receptor was obtained from a person between 18 and 60 years old who received the Ad26.COV2.S COVID-19 vaccine or a placebo. Source: peripheral blood, taken in a trial of Ad26.COV2.S vaccine versus placebo. V is TRBV19 and J is TRBJ2-7, with 10 nucleotides matching TRBD2. The CDR3 region has the DNA TGTGCCAGTAGTAGGGCTAGCGGGAGCTACGAGCAGTACTTC. Amino acid sequence: CASSRASGSYEQYF.